These 10 T cell receptor beta chains were all obtained from the same sample, sequenced in a study of blood T cell repertoires in COVID-19. Data came from immunoSEQ multiplex PCR; TCRdb stores just in-frame clones and leaves some out. The sample lists 250,000 to 300,000 clones, 65% to 90% seen once, with 4.5% to 6% in the top ten. The specimen was peripheral blood. Receptor source: a middle-aged man with active or convalescent COVID-19.

The rearrangement joins TRBV2 to TRBJ1-2, with D hard to call. The V end lost 2 bases, the J end lost 6 bases, and 10 bases lay between the germline ends. The CDR3 sequence is 13 residues long. Germline CDR1 is SNHLY and CDR2 is FYNNEI. The CDR3 bases are TGTGCCAGCAGTGAATGGAGGGTAAATGGCTACACCTTC. Its translation is CASSEWRVNGYTF.

J is TRBJ2-1 and V is TRBV9; 7 bases agree with TRBD2. The CDR3 covers 14 residues. In germline, CDR1 is SGDLS, CDR2 YYNGEE. The junction had 5 bases not matched to a gene; V was cut back by 0 bases and J by 8 bases. CDR3: CASSVGGGGDEQFF. The CDR3 nucleotides are TGTGCCAGCAGCGTAGGAGGCGGGGGAGATGAGCAGTTCTTC.

J is TRBJ2-3 and V is TRBV2; possibly TRBD1 for D (5 bases). Germline CDR1 SNHLY, CDR2 FYNNEI. This CDR3 has 15 amino acids. Trimming stripped 8 bases from V and 0 bases from J, with 15 bases between. CDR3 sequence: CASRVGAESTDTQYF. The DNA of the CDR3 is TGTGCCAGCCGGGTTGGGGCGGAAAGCACAGATACGCAGTATTTT.

The rearrangement joins TRBV18 to TRBJ2-3, with D perhaps matching TRBD1 (6 bases). The CDR3 sequence is 15 residues long. Trimming removed 2 bases from V and 4 bases from J, with 13 bases in between. The germline CDR1 and CDR2 sequences are KGHSH and LQKENI. The CDR3 bases are TGTGCCAGCTCACCAACAGGGATTGGGCCAGATACGCAGTATTTT. Encoded protein: CASSPTGIGPDTQYF.

The chain has TRBV27 and TRBJ2-1, with TRBD1 matching 8 bases. The CDR3 sequence is 14 residues long. The J segment lost 7 bases and the V segment lost 3 bases, leaving 5 bases of the junction unmatched. Germline V gene data show CDR1 as MNHEY and CDR2 as SMNVEV (reference sequence). The CDR3 is CASSFQGASNEQFF. The DNA of the CDR3 is TGTGCCAGCAGTTTTCAGGGGGCTAGTAATGAGCAGTTCTTC.

This clone was seen more than once but under ten times. CDR3 DNA: TGTGCCAGCAGCTACGGACAGGGCGGCTACACCTTC. This encodes CASSYGQGGYTF. The rearrangement links TRBV7-9 to TRBJ1-2, with TRBD1 matching 8 bases. The CDR3 covers 12 residues. After removal of 4 bases from V and 8 bases from J, the junction contained 3 bases not matched to a gene. The germline CDR1 and CDR2 sequences are SEHNR and FQNEAQ (reference sequence).

V and J are TRBV5-1 and TRBJ2-4; 10 nucleotides match TRBD1. CDR1 and CDR2 (germline): SGHRS, YFSETQ. V dropped 4 bases and J dropped 1; count of bases not matched to a gene: 11. The CDR3 spans 18 residues. The CDR3 reads CASSTGTGVVGAKNIQYF. The CDR3 coding sequence is TGCGCCAGCAGCACCGGGACAGGGGTGGTGGGGGCCAAAAACATTCAGTACTTC.

This clone was picked up one time. The same CDR3 can be traced to other DNA sequences in this sample. This rearrangement joins TRBV3-1 (or the pseudogene TRBV3-2) to TRBJ1-2, with 9 bases aligning to TRBD1. CDR3 length: 13 residues. Germline V lookup: CDR1 LGHDT, CDR2 YNNKEL (reference sequence). Trimming cost V 2 bases and J 8 bases; bases outside gene matches: 3. The CDR3 sequence: CASSQRTGVGYTF. The CDR3 DNA sequence: TGTGCCAGCAGCCAAAGGACAGGGGTGGGCTACACCTTC.

The chain has TRBV18 and TRBJ1-2; 7 nucleotides align to TRBD1. J gave up 4 bases and V 0 bases, and 5 bases lay outside the gene matches. The CDR3 is 15 amino acids. Germline V gene lookup returns CDR1 KGHSH and CDR2 LQKENI. CDR3 in DNA: TGTGCCAGCTCACCACCGATGGGACAGAGCTATGGCTACACCTTC. It yields the protein CASSPPMGQSYGYTF.

The J gene is TRBJ1-5, the V gene TRBV19; D is unresolved. The length of the CDR3 is 17 residues. Germline assignment: CDR1 LNHDA and CDR2 SQIVND (reference sequence). Trimming removed 7 bases at V and 3 bases at J, with 22 bases between. The CDR3 sequence: CASTILLGSGDNQPQHF. CDR3 in DNA: TGTGCCAGTACCATACTACTAGGGTCCGGGGACAATCAGCCCCAGCATTTT.